The 20 T cell receptor beta chains reported below all come from one sample, sequenced in a study of blood T cell repertoires in COVID-19. Profiling relied on immunoSEQ multiplex PCR, and the TCRdb table lists in-frame clones only, not all of them. The sample records under 250,000 clones, roughly 82% being singletons. Sequencing used peripheral blood. Receptors originate from a human donor in a cohort sampled during active COVID-19.

This clone was counted only a few times. The J gene is TRBJ1-2, the V gene TRBV7-2; maybe TRBD1 (6 bases). The CDR3 consists of 12 residues. The germline CDR1 and CDR2 sequences are SGHTA and FQGNSA. Between the trimmed V and J ends, which lost 2 bases and 6 bases, there was a span of 7 bases. In DNA, the CDR3 is TGTGCCAGCAGCTTAACAGGGCATGGCTACACCTTC. Encoded protein: CASSLTGHGYTF.

V is TRBV9 and J is TRBJ2-5, with D possibly matching TRBD1 (6 bases). Germline CDR1 is SGDLS and CDR2 is YYNGEE. The length of the CDR3 is 14 residues. The V end lost 0 bases, the J end lost 5 bases, and 11 bases lay between the germline ends. CDR3 amino acids: CASSVELGAETQYF. DNA of the CDR3: TGTGCCAGCAGCGTAGAACTGGGGGCGGAGACCCAGTACTTC.

The genes are TRBV18 and TRBJ2-1; maybe TRBD2 (6 bases). The CDR3 is made up of 11 amino acids. V lost 3 bases, J lost 13 bases, and 10 bases lay in between. Germline V lookup: CDR1 KGHSH, CDR2 LQKENI. The CDR3 nucleotides are TGTGCCAGCTCACCCACGGGACTTCAGTTCTTC. Protein product: CASSPTGLQFF.

The V and J genes are TRBV21-1 and TRBJ2-7; the tabulated D call, TRBD2, remains unverified against the DNA. TRBV21-1 is a documented pseudogene. CDR3 size: 17 residues. CDR3 sequence: CASSKRFRLAGCYEQYF. The CDR3 DNA reads TGTGCCAGCAGCAAAAGGTTTCGGCTAGCGGGATGCTACGAGCAGTACTTC.

This clone was seen just once. The rearrangement joins TRBV11-2 to TRBJ2-1, with TRBD1 identical over 7 bases. This CDR3 has 14 amino acids. Germline V lookup: CDR1 SGHAT, CDR2 FQNNGV. With 2 bases clipped from V and 9 bases from J, the junction kept 7 bases outside the gene matches. The CDR3 loop is CASSLSGQVLEQFF. DNA for the CDR3: TGTGCCAGCAGCTTAAGCGGACAGGTCCTTGAGCAGTTCTTC.

The V call is TRBV6-5, the J call TRBJ2-1; D is possibly TRBD2 (6 bases). V was pared by 4 bases and J by 6 bases, with 7 bases between. The CDR3 is made up of 12 amino acids. CDR1 and CDR2 from the germline V gene are MNHEY and SVGAGI. The CDR3 nucleotides are TGTGCCAGCAGTTCAGCGGGCAATGAGCAGTTCTTC. Translating gives CASSSAGNEQFF.

The CDR3 reads CASILSGSRFDTQYF. The DNA of the CDR3 is TGTGCCAGCATCCTAAGCGGGAGTAGATTTGATACGCAGTATTTT. This sequence joins TRBV2 and TRBJ2-3, with TRBD2 matching 8 bases. The length of the CDR3 is 15 residues. The V segment lost 7 bases and the J segment 6 bases; nucleotides outside the gene matches: 12. The germline CDR1 and CDR2 sequences are SNHLY and FYNNEI. The whole variable domain, remainder taken from reference TRBV2 and TRBJ2-3, is EPEVTQTPSHQVTQMGQEVILRCVPISNHLYFYWYRQILGQKVEFLVSFYNNEISEKSEIFDDQFSVERPDGSNFTLKIRSTKLEDSAMYFCASILSGSRFDTQYFGPGTRLTVL.

This clone was counted at least ten times. The CDR3 loop reads CASSLDGMSNQPQHF. CDR3 coding DNA: TGTGCCAGCAGCTTAGACGGGATGAGCAATCAGCCCCAGCATTTT. The chain is built from TRBV7-2 and TRBJ1-5, with D unresolved. The V end lost 1 base, the J end lost 1 base, and 8 bases lay between the germline ends. Germline loops: CDR1 SGHTA, CDR2 FQGNSA. The CDR3 is 15 amino acids.

V gene TRBV4-1 combines with J gene TRBJ2-7; TRBD2 matches 7 bases. Germline V gene lookup returns CDR1 MGHRA and CDR2 YSYEKL. Trimming at V came to 1 base and at J to 2 bases, leaving 8 bases not matched to a gene. The CDR3 is 16 amino acids. The CDR3 loop reads CASSQGASGVPYEQYF. The CDR3 DNA follows: TGCGCCAGCAGCCAAGGGGCCAGCGGGGTACCCTACGAGCAGTACTTC.

V and J are TRBV7-2 and TRBJ2-1, with 14 bases aligning to TRBD2. Germline lookup yields CDR1 SGHTA and CDR2 FQGNSA. This CDR3 comprises 16 residues. The V segment lost 1 base and the J segment 10 bases; nucleotides outside the gene matches: 6. The CDR3, as DNA: TGTGCCAGCAGCTTAGGGGGACTAGCGGGAGTGGAGGAGCAGTTCTTC. Translating gives CASSLGGLAGVEEQFF.

CDR3 region: CASSEPSSYNEQFF. CDR3 nucleotides: TGCGCCAGCAGTGAGCCCAGTTCCTACAATGAGCAGTTCTTC. The chain is built from TRBV10-2 and TRBJ2-1, with D hard to call. This CDR3 spans 14 amino acids. Looked up from germline, CDR1 is WSHSY and CDR2 is SAAADI. V was clipped by 2 bases and J by 1 base, with 6 bases between them.

The chain uses TRBV27 and TRBJ2-1; 7 bases align to TRBD2. The CDR3 sequence is 14 residues long. The V and J ends lost 2 bases and 9 bases, in that order; junction bases with no gene match: 7. Looked up from germline, CDR1 is MNHEY and CDR2 is SMNVEV (reference sequence). DNA for the CDR3: TGTGCCAGCAGTTTAGGGGGAGGGGTAGGTGAGCAGTTCTTC. The encoded protein is CASSLGGGVGEQFF.

This chain links TRBV30 with TRBJ1-1; 9 bases line up with TRBD1. V gave up 0 bases and J gave up 11 bases; unmatched junction bases: 19. CDR3 length equals 17 residues. Germline CDR1 is GTSNPN and CDR2 is SVGIG (reference sequence). CDR3 in amino acids: CAWSVFKGQGTAVTAFF. CDR3 bases: TGTGCCTGGAGTGTTTTTAAGGGACAGGGCACCGCCGTGACCGCTTTCTTT.

The CDR3 nucleotides are TGTGCCAGCAGCTACATGGCGCTAGCGGGAGGGCGCGAGTCCTACAATGAGCAGTTCTTC. Protein: CASSYMALAGGRESYNEQFF. The rearrangement links TRBV21-1 to TRBJ2-1; the D segment call TRBD2 is taken from the table without a DNA check. TRBV21-1 is a pseudogene. The CDR3 covers 20 residues.

This chain joins TRBV2 and TRBJ2-7, with 7 bases identical to TRBD2. Germline CDR1 reads SNHLY; CDR2 reads FYNNEI. The length of the CDR3 is 13 residues. V dropped 6 bases and J dropped 5; count of bases not matched to a gene: 7. The chain's CDR3 is CASRGGLLHEQYF. The CDR3 DNA reads TGTGCCAGCAGGGGGGGACTACTCCACGAGCAGTACTTC.

This clone was found once. The CDR3, as DNA: TGTGCCAGCAGTCGGGACAGGGTATCCTACGAGCAGTACTTC. It yields the protein CASSRDRVSYEQYF. This chain joins TRBV6-5 and TRBJ2-7; 9 bases are shared with TRBD1. CDR1 and CDR2 from the germline V gene are MNHEY and SVGAGI. The V and J ends lost 5 bases and 1 base, in that order; junction bases with no gene match: 3. This CDR3 comprises 14 residues.

This clone was observed a handful of times. This sequence joins TRBV7-9 and TRBJ2-1; 8 bases match TRBD1. The length of the CDR3 is 16 residues. Germline-derived CDR1 and CDR2 are SEHNR and FQNEAQ (reference sequence). The junction had 5 bases not matched to a gene; V was cut back by 4 bases and J by 0 bases. CDR3 sequence (DNA): TGTGCCAGCAGCTCAGGGACAGGTAGCTCCTACAATGAGCAGTTCTTC. It is translated as CASSSGTGSSYNEQFF.

The chain has TRBV19 and TRBJ2-7, with D maybe TRBD1 (6 bases). CDR3 length equals 15 residues. Looked up from germline, CDR1 is LNHDA and CDR2 is SQIVND (reference sequence). Between the trimmed V and J ends, which lost 0 bases and 0 bases, there was a span of 9 bases. The CDR3 loop reads CASSIEDRFSYEQYF. The CDR3 DNA follows: TGTGCCAGTAGTATAGAGGACAGATTCTCCTACGAGCAGTACTTC. The entire variable domain, with the rest obtained from reference TRBV19 and TRBJ2-7, is as follows: DGGITQSPKYLFRKEGQNVTLSCEQNLNHDAMYWYRQDPGQGLRLIYYSQIVNDFQKGDIAEGYSVSREKKESFPLTVTSAQKNPTAFYLCASSIEDRFSYEQYFGPGTRLTVT.

This rearrangement joins TRBV6-5 to TRBJ2-1; TRBD2 matches 10 bases. The J segment lost 0 bases and the V segment lost 10 bases, leaving 3 bases of the junction unmatched. CDR1 and CDR2 (germline): MNHEY, SVGAGI. This CDR3 has 14 amino acids. CDR3 region: CATQREGSYNEQFF. CDR3 bases: TGTGCCACCCAGCGGGAGGGCTCCTACAATGAGCAGTTCTTC.

The rearrangement joins TRBV5-1 to TRBJ2-2; D is possibly TRBD2 (6 bases). Trimming shortened V by 0 bases and J by 2 bases, and 11 bases separated the two germline ends. The CDR3 sequence is 16 residues long. CDR1 SGHRS and CDR2 YFSETQ come from the germline V gene. The CDR3 loop reads CASSLAGDVNTGELFF. CDR3 coding DNA: TGCGCCAGCAGCTTGGCGGGGGACGTTAACACCGGGGAGCTGTTTTTT.